A single sample is the source of the 7 T cell receptor beta chains below, sequenced in a study of T cell repertoires in cytomegalovirus infection. Which antigens these TCRs recognize remains unknown. Each CDR3 protein gets one entry after TCRdb re-called the reads with MiXCR. The profile shows around 900,000 distinct CDR3 sequences, approximately 30% of them singletons. Material: cultured CD8+ T cells from PBMCs, obtained from culture after CMV antigen stimulation. The receptors shown here come from a human donor in good health (CMV status not recorded). Some clones in this sample may be carry-over from other donors' samples.

CDR3 sequence: CASSGPSGGARETQYF. CDR3 sequence (DNA): TGTGCCAGCAGTGGGCCTAGCGGGGGGGCCCGAGAGACCCAGTACTTC. The V call is TRBV2, the J call TRBJ2-5, with 12 nucleotides matching TRBD2. The CDR3 runs to 16 residues. Germline V gives CDR1 SNHLY, CDR2 FYNNEI. V shed 4 bases, J shed 4 bases, and the junction held 7 bases outside the gene matches.

This chain joins TRBV19 and TRBJ2-3, with a possible D match to TRBD2 (5 bases). The CDR3 extends over 15 amino acids. CDR1 and CDR2 from the germline V gene are LNHDA and SQIVND (reference sequence). V was shortened by 0 bases and J by 0 bases, with 7 bases between the two germline ends. The CDR3 loop reads CASSIESGSTDTQYF. As DNA, the CDR3 is TGTGCCAGTAGTATAGAATCGGGGAGCACAGATACGCAGTATTTT.

The sample holds many counts of this clonotype. V and J are TRBV27 and TRBJ2-1; unclear D gene. V lost 2 bases and J 0 bases, leaving 5 bases between the germline ends. Germline V gives CDR1 MNHEY, CDR2 SMNVEV (reference sequence). The CDR3 loop spans 14 amino acids. DNA for the CDR3: TGTGCCAGCAGTTTACCGAACTCCTACAATGAGCAGTTCTTC. Protein sequence: CASSLPNSYNEQFF.

A few counts support this clonotype. This chain connects TRBV6-6 to TRBJ1-6; maybe TRBD1 (5 bases). The CDR3 totals 18 residues. Trimming took 2 bases from V and 6 from J, leaving 20 bases between them. Germline V gene sequence: CDR1 MNHNY, CDR2 SVGAGI (reference sequence). The CDR3 loop reads CASSYIRGAETGNSPLHF. CDR3 sequence (DNA): TGTGCCAGCAGTTACATCAGAGGGGCGGAGACGGGTAATTCACCCCTCCACTTT.

The gene calls are TRBV28 and TRBJ2-1; D may match TRBD1 or TRBD2 (6 bases each). Germline V CDR1 and CDR2: MDHEN, SYDVKM. V was pared by 6 bases and J by 9 bases, with 24 bases between. CDR3 size: 16 residues. The CDR3 reads CASSYTGRLGGGEQFF. CDR3 in DNA: TGTGCCAGCAGCTATACAGGGCGCCTAGGGGGAGGTGAGCAGTTCTTC.

The V gene is TRBV18, the J gene TRBJ1-1; no reliable D call. This CDR3 has 14 amino acids. V lost 4 bases to trimming and J lost 7 bases, with 16 bases between them. Germline lookup yields CDR1 KGHSH and CDR2 LQKENI. CDR3 region: CASSLGGSINEAFF. CDR3 sequence (DNA): TGTGCCAGCTCACTAGGAGGCAGCATCAATGAAGCTTTCTTT.

V gene TRBV6-1 combines with J gene TRBJ1-1, with D possibly matching TRBD1 (6 bases). Per germline, CDR1 MNHNS and CDR2 SASEGT. The V end was cut by 4 bases, the J end by 1 base, with 10 bases between. The CDR3 length is 14 residues. The CDR3 sequence: CASSGGRWNTEAFF. CDR3 nucleotide sequence: TGTGCCAGCAGTGGGGGGCGTTGGAACACTGAAGCTTTCTTT.